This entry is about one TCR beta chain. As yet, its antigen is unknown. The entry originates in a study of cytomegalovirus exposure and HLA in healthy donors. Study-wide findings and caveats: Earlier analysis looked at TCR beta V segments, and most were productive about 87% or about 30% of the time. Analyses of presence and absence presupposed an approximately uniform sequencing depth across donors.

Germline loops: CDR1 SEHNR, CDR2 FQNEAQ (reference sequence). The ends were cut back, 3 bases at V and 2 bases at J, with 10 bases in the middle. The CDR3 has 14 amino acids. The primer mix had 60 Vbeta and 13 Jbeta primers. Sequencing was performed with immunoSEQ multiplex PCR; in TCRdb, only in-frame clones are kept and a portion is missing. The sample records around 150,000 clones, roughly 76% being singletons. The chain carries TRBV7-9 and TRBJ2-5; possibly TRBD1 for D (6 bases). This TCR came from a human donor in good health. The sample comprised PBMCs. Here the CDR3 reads CASSFEGVQETQYF. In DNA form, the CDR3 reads TGTGCCAGCAGCTTTGAGGGGGTACAAGAGACCCAGTACTTC.